These 25 T cell receptor beta chains were all obtained from the same sample, sequenced in a study of T cell repertoires in cytomegalovirus infection. Each CDR3 protein is one row after TCRdb ran MiXCR on the reads. Of 300,000 to 400,000 distinct CDR3 sequences in the sample, approximately 18% were seen once. What was sequenced was PBMCs. These receptors were obtained from a human donor in good health (CMV status not recorded). Some clones in this sample may be carry-over from other donors' samples.

This clonotype was observed many times. This chain uses TRBV20-1 with TRBJ2-1; D might be TRBD1 (5 bases). This CDR3 spans 12 amino acids. Germline CDR1 DFQATT, CDR2 SNEGSKA (reference sequence). The V and J ends lost 3 bases and 6 bases respectively, with 9 bases between them. In nucleotides, the CDR3 is TGCAGTGCTAGGGGTAGGGGCAATGAGCAGTTCTTC. Amino acid sequence: CSARGRGNEQFF.

This clonotype has at least ten counts. V is TRBV7-2 and J is TRBJ1-3, with 7 bases fitting TRBD1. The germline gives CDR1 SGHTA, CDR2 FQGNSA. This CDR3 region has 15 residues. The ends lost 1 base at V and 4 bases at J; junction bases unmatched: 4. CDR3 DNA: TGTGCCAGCAGCTTAGTCTCAGGGGGAGGAAACACCATATATTTT. As protein: CASSLVSGGGNTIYF.

This clonotype was recorded a few times. The V gene is TRBV4-2, the J gene TRBJ2-5; D is perhaps TRBD1 (6 bases). The germline V gene has CDR1 LGHNA and CDR2 YNFKEQ. This CDR3 spans 16 amino acids. The V end was cut by 4 bases, the J end by 0 bases, with 15 bases between. Written as DNA, the CDR3 is TGTGCCAGCAGCCGGAGTGGGGGCGACAACCAAGAGACCCAGTACTTC. This encodes CASSRSGGDNQETQYF.

This clonotype showed up just a few times. This chain links TRBV2 with TRBJ2-3, with unresolved D. Germline values: CDR1 SNHLY, CDR2 FYNNEI. The CDR3 spans 12 residues. Trimming took off 2 bases at V and 5 bases at J, with 5 bases between the two ends. The CDR3 reads CASSEYGDTQYF. The CDR3 DNA reads as TGTGCCAGCAGTGAATATGGAGATACGCAGTATTTT.

In this sample, this clonotype turned up a few times. The chain joins TRBV18 to TRBJ2-1, with no clear D. The CDR3 spans 16 residues. Deletions cut 0 bases from V and 0 bases from J, with 9 bases between. Germline V gene lookup returns CDR1 KGHSH and CDR2 LQKENI. The CDR3 is CASSPPSRASYNEQFF. CDR3 bases: TGTGCCAGCTCACCACCAAGCCGCGCCTCCTACAATGAGCAGTTCTTC.

This clonotype occurred a few times. V gene TRBV4-2 combines with J gene TRBJ2-1; 7 bases are a match to TRBD1. CDR3 length: 15 amino acids. V lost 4 bases to trimming and J lost 6 bases; unmatched junction nucleotides: 9. Germline-derived CDR1 and CDR2 are LGHNA and YNFKEQ. Written as DNA, the CDR3 is TGTGCCAGCAGCCGGGACCCCTACAGGGGCAATGAGCAGTTCTTC. Its protein product is CASSRDPYRGNEQFF.

This clonotype has a handful of counts. The chain combines TRBV19 with TRBJ1-5, with TRBD1 matching over 7 bases. Per germline, CDR1 LNHDA and CDR2 SQIVND (reference sequence). CDR3 length equals 16 residues. Unmatched junction bases numbered 9, after V lost 4 bases and J lost 3 bases. CDR3 bases: TGTGCCAGTAGTAAAACCGGGACAGCGTTCAATCAGCCCCAGCATTTT. The encoded protein is CASSKTGTAFNQPQHF.

This clonotype appeared many times. The chain combines TRBV7-2 with TRBJ1-6, with D possibly matching TRBD1 (6 bases). Trimming removed 4 bases from V and 4 bases from J, with 14 bases in between. Looked up from germline, CDR1 is SGHTA and CDR2 is FQGNSA. The CDR3 totals 16 residues. The CDR3 DNA is TGTGCCAGCAGCTCGACAGGACAACTTTATAATTCACCCCTCCACTTT. Translated: CASSSTGQLYNSPLHF.

The rearrangement links TRBV6-5 to TRBJ1-5, with D unclear. V lost 0 bases, J lost 5 bases, and 5 bases lay in between. CDR1 MNHEY and CDR2 SVGAGI come from the germline V gene. CDR3 length: 13 amino acids. The DNA of the CDR3 is TGTGCCAGCAGTTACTCGAACGATCAGCCCCAGCATTTT. This sequence encodes CASSYSNDQPQHF.

This clonotype was picked up a small number of times. The rearrangement links TRBV2 to TRBJ2-3; 8 bases align to TRBD2. J gave up 0 bases and V 8 bases, and 10 bases lay outside the gene matches. The CDR3 runs 16 residues. The germline V gene has CDR1 SNHLY and CDR2 FYNNEI. CDR3 DNA sequence: TGTGCCAGCGCGGGGGGCAGGGGACGAAGCACAGATACGCAGTATTTT. Translated, it gives CASAGGRGRSTDTQYF.

The chain joins TRBV20-1 to TRBJ2-6, with a tentative D call TRBD1 (6 bases). The V end lost 3 bases, the J end lost 4 bases, and 25 bases lay between the germline ends. This CDR3 has 19 amino acids. Germline V gene data show CDR1 as DFQATT and CDR2 as SNEGSKA (reference sequence). The DNA of the CDR3 is TGCAGTGCTAGTTCGGGTGTTGGACAGTTCTCGGTGGGGGCCAACGTCCTGACTTTC. Residues: CSASSGVGQFSVGANVLTF.

The gene calls are TRBV2 and TRBJ1-5; 9 nucleotides agree with TRBD1. The CDR3 totals 15 residues. Germline CDR1 is SNHLY and CDR2 is FYNNEI. The trim removed 6 bases at V and 3 bases at J, leaving 6 bases unmatched. The CDR3 DNA sequence: TGTGCCAGCAGCCCCGACAGGGGGTACAATCAGCCCCAGCATTTT. Protein sequence: CASSPDRGYNQPQHF.

The CDR3 loop reads CASSPQGFRYEQYF. DNA for the CDR3: TGTGCCAGCAGCCCCCAGGGGTTCCGCTACGAGCAGTACTTC. This chain joins TRBV11-2 and TRBJ2-7, with D perhaps matching TRBD1 (6 bases). Trimming cost V 5 bases and J 3 bases, with 14 bases left between them. Germline loops: CDR1 SGHAT, CDR2 FQNNGV. The CDR3 runs 14 residues.

This chain uses TRBV10-3 with TRBJ2-7; no clear D. Germline V gene sequence: CDR1 ENHRY, CDR2 SYGVKD. The CDR3 length is 13 residues. With 0 bases removed from V and 4 bases from J, the gap between germline ends came to 7 bases. CDR3 loop: CAISESAAYEQYF. DNA for the CDR3: TGTGCCATCAGTGAGTCTGCGGCTTACGAGCAGTACTTC.

The chain is built from TRBV5-4 and TRBJ1-2; the D is unclear. Germline V gives CDR1 SGHNT, CDR2 YYREEE (reference sequence). The CDR3 extends over 14 amino acids. V gave up 4 bases and J gave up 2 bases, with 12 bases separating them. The CDR3: CASSSGKENYGYTF. DNA for the CDR3: TGTGCCAGCAGCAGTGGGAAGGAGAACTATGGCTACACCTTC.

This clonotype was counted between two and nine times. This sequence joins TRBV19 and TRBJ2-2; D gene uncertain. V gave up 7 bases and J gave up 4 bases, with 10 bases separating them. Looked up from germline, CDR1 is LNHDA and CDR2 is SQIVND (reference sequence). The CDR3 is 13 residues long. The CDR3 protein is CASTNSGTGELFF. The CDR3 nucleotides read TGTGCCAGTACAAACAGTGGCACCGGGGAGCTGTTTTTT.

The rearrangement links TRBV5-4 to TRBJ1-2; TRBD1 matches 7 bases. The CDR3 is made up of 14 amino acids. J lost 2 bases, V lost 5 bases, and 6 bases had no gene match. Germline V gives CDR1 SGHNT, CDR2 YYREEE (reference sequence). The CDR3 nucleotides read TGTGCCAGCAGACCCGACAGGGCAAACTATGGCTACACCTTC. Its translation: CASRPDRANYGYTF.

The table lists this clonotype with many counts. The chain is built from TRBV7-2 and TRBJ2-5; D gene ambiguous. The CDR3 has 14 residues. Trimming pared 4 bases from V and 4 bases from J, leaving 13 bases between. Germline CDR1 is SGHTA and CDR2 is FQGNSA. CDR3 in DNA: TGTGCCAGCAGCTCGGACCCCTCCCGAGAGACCCAGTACTTC. Its translation is CASSSDPSRETQYF. The whole variable domain, remainder taken from reference TRBV7-2 and TRBJ2-5, is GAGVSQSPSNKVTEKGKDVELRCDPISGHTALYWYRQSLGQGLEFLIYFQGNSAPDKSGLPSDRFSAERTGGSVSTLTIQRTQQEDSAVYLCASSSDPSRETQYFGPGTRLLVL.

This clonotype was seen at least ten times. This rearrangement joins TRBV6-2 or TRBV6-3 to TRBJ2-7; 7 bases fit TRBD2. The CDR3 spans 14 residues. The V segment lost 5 bases and the J segment 3 bases; nucleotides outside the gene matches: 7. CDR1 MNHEY and CDR2 SVGEGT come from the germline V gene. CDR3 coding DNA: TGTGCCAGCAGTGCTAGCGGCACCGACTACGAGCAGTACTTC. Protein sequence: CASSASGTDYEQYF.

This chain uses TRBV29-1 with TRBJ2-5, with a weak D call TRBD2 (6 bases). This CDR3 region has 12 residues. The V gene lost 4 bases and the J gene lost 5 bases, with 11 bases spanning the gap. Germline V gene lookup returns CDR1 SQVTM and CDR2 ANQGSEA. DNA for the CDR3: TGCAGCGTTGCCGCGGGGATGGAGACCCAGTACTTC. Protein sequence: CSVAAGMETQYF.

There are a few counts of this clonotype. The genes are TRBV12-3 or TRBV12-4 and TRBJ1-4, with unresolved D. Trimming pared 6 bases from V and 3 bases from J, leaving 14 bases between. The CDR3 is 15 amino acids. CDR3: CASSLAPVANEKLFF. The CDR3 coding sequence is TGTGCCAGCAGCCTCGCCCCCGTGGCTAATGAAAAACTGTTTTTT.

In its sample, this clonotype was seen a few times. V is TRBV18 and J is TRBJ2-1; D call uncertain. The germline gives CDR1 KGHSH, CDR2 LQKENI. V lost 0 bases to trimming and J lost 5 bases, with 8 bases between them. CDR3 length: 14 amino acids. CDR3 protein: CASSPPSVNNEQFF. Written as DNA, the CDR3 is TGTGCCAGCTCACCACCGTCAGTCAACAATGAGCAGTTCTTC. Filled out from reference TRBV18 and TRBJ2-1, the complete variable domain reads NAGVMQNPRHLVRRRGQEARLRCSPMKGHSHVYWYRQLPEEGLKFMVYLQKENIIDESGMPKERFSAEFPKEGPSILRIQQVVRGDSAAYFCASSPPSVNNEQFFGPGTRLTVL.

The sample holds many counts of this clonotype. A much bigger clone sits one base away, suggesting this may be a read error. The chain links TRBV7-6 to TRBJ2-5; no definite D call. Germline CDR1 is SGHVS and CDR2 is FNYEAQ. The CDR3 runs 11 residues. Trimming stripped 5 bases from V and 0 bases from J, with 1 base between. The chain's CDR3 is CASSHQETQYF. The CDR3 region has the DNA TGTGCCAGCAGCCACCAAGAGACCCAGTACTTC.

The V gene is TRBV10-3, the J gene TRBJ2-1, with TRBD2 identical over 15 bases. CDR3 size: 18 residues. The trim removed 2 bases at V and 7 bases at J, leaving 9 bases unmatched. Per germline, CDR1 ENHRY and CDR2 SYGVKD. CDR3 sequence: CAISEPGLAGGAGNEQFF. CDR3 nucleotide sequence: TGTGCCATCAGTGAGCCCGGACTAGCGGGAGGGGCTGGAAATGAGCAGTTCTTC.

This clonotype was seen at least ten times. V gene TRBV7-2 combines with J gene TRBJ1-1; D possibly corresponds to TRBD1 (5 bases). Germline V gene sequence: CDR1 SGHTA, CDR2 FQGNSA. V lost 5 bases to trimming and J lost 4 bases, with 14 bases between them. The CDR3 loop spans 14 amino acids. CDR3 amino acids: CASSRGGGSTEAFF. As DNA, the CDR3 is TGTGCCAGCAGCCGTGGTGGGGGTAGCACTGAAGCTTTCTTT.